This T cell receptor (beta chain) emerged from a study of T cell changes during pregnancy in multiple sclerosis. Profiled with immunoSEQ multiplex PCR; TCRdb holds only in-frame clones, not every one. This sample carries about 49,000 clones, approximately 92% of them seen once, and the ten largest clones take about 0.99%. The CDR3 has 15 residues. The germline V gene encodes CDR1 SGHRS and CDR2 YFSETQ. Between the trimmed V and J ends, which lost 3 bases and 7 bases, there was a span of 16 bases. The sequencing used peripheral blood, collected after pregnancy. The chain combines TRBV5-1 with TRBJ1-4, with D maybe TRBD1 (5 bases). The source is a female donor with multiple sclerosis, enrolled in a pregnancy study. The CDR3 nucleotides read TGCGCCAGCAGCTCAATAGACCCTAGGGGTGAAAAACTGTTTTTT. Its protein is CASSSIDPRGEKLFF.